One sample yielded the 20 T cell receptor beta chains listed below, sequenced in a study of T cell clonality in common variable immunodeficiency. Assay: immunoSEQ multiplex PCR; the TCRdb copy retains only in-frame clones and omits some. There are tens of thousands of clones in the sample, none observed a single time. Study-level results: Reportedly, TCR beta sequences from common variable immunodeficiency showed fewer deletions and N-nucleotide insertions.

Which antigens these TCRs recognize remains unknown. The specimen sequenced was peripheral blood mononuclear cells. The receptors stem from a human donor with common variable immunodeficiency.

This clone was picked up many times. The read terminates 3 residues ahead of where the CDR3 ends, so the germline J gene completes it. The J gene is TRBJ2-3, the V gene TRBV30; tentative D call: TRBD2 (6 bases). Germline V gene lookup returns CDR1 GTSNPN and CDR2 SVGIG (reference sequence). V was trimmed by 4 bases and J by 4 bases, leaving 6 bases between them. The CDR3 spans 11 residues. The CDR3 spells CAWTSADTQYF. The covered CDR3 bases are TGTGCCTGGACTAGCGCAGATACG.

This clone was seen at least ten times. The CDR3 loop is CASRPPGNTEAFF. CDR3 DNA, as far as it was read: TGTGCCAGCAGACCCCCAGGGAACACTGAA. This chain connects TRBV11-2 to TRBJ1-1; D is uncertain. The read halts 3 residues ahead of the CDR3 end, with the missing end drawn from the germline J gene. Germline V gene data show CDR1 as SGHAT and CDR2 as FQNNGV. The CDR3 length is 13 residues. Trimming pared 6 bases from V and 1 base from J, leaving 9 bases between.

This clone was seen ten or more times. The CDR3 end is not reached by the read, which stops 3 residues before it; the germline J gene fills it in. The chain has TRBV3-1 (or the pseudogene TRBV3-2) and TRBJ2-1; a possible D gene is TRBD1 (6 bases). Germline V lookup: CDR1 LGHDT, CDR2 YNNKEL (reference sequence). The CDR3 is made up of 17 amino acids. V shed 0 bases and J shed 3 bases, with 15 bases lying between them. Partial CDR3 DNA: TGTGCCAGCAGCCAAGATGAGGGGGTTGGGGTCTACAATGAG. It specifies CASSQDEGVGVYNE. The whole CDR3 is CASSQDEGVGVYNEQFF.

This clone was counted many times. The read ends 3 residues shy of where the CDR3 ends; the end is completed using the germline J gene. The chain employs TRBV2 and TRBJ2-3, with 8 bases identical to TRBD2. V dropped 4 bases and J dropped 6; count of bases not matched to a gene: 6. This CDR3 contains 14 residues. CDR1 SNHLY and CDR2 FYNNEI come from the germline V gene. Incomplete CDR3 DNA: TGTGCCAGCAGTGTTCGGGGGGGGCAGGATACG. The encoded protein is CASSVRGGQDT. The entire CDR3 protein reads CASSVRGGQDTQYF.

This clone was recorded at least ten times. The read ends 3 residues early relative to the CDR3; the germline J gene fills the gap. The J gene is TRBJ2-5, the V gene TRBV5-1; 13 positions match TRBD2. Germline trimming cut 4 bases from V and 1 base from J; bases unmatched to any gene: 7. The CDR3 loop spans 17 amino acids. Germline-derived CDR1 and CDR2 are SGHRS and YFSETQ. The CDR3 sequence is CASSPLTSGGGQETQYF. The CDR3 bases that were read are TGCGCCAGCAGCCCGCTAACTAGCGGGGGGGGCCAAGAGACC. The full variable domain, its missing parts supplied by reference TRBV5-1 and TRBJ2-5, is KAGVTQTPRYLIKTRGQQVTLSCSPISGHRSVSWYQQTPGQGLQFLFEYFSETQRNKGNFPGRFSGRQFSNSRSEMNVSTLELGDSALYLCASSPLTSGGGQETQYFGPGTRLLVL.

This clone has only a few counts. CDR3 DNA (partial): TGCGCCAGCAGTTTTGGGACAATCGATGGC. It translates to CASSFGTIDG. The CDR3 in full is CASSFGTIDGYTF. The chain has TRBV5-1 and TRBJ1-2; D might be TRBD1 (6 bases). The missing CDR3 end, 3 residues past where the read stops, is filled in from the germline J gene. The CDR3 covers 13 residues. V dropped 5 bases and J dropped 6 bases, with 14 bases sitting between them. The V gene's germline CDR1 is SGHRS and CDR2 YFSETQ. The complete variable domain, with remaining parts taken from reference TRBV5-1 and TRBJ1-2, reads KAGVTQTPRYLIKTRGQQVTLSCSPISGHRSVSWYQQTPGQGLQFLFEYFSETQRNKGNFPGRFSGRQFSNSRSEMNVSTLELGDSALYLCASSFGTIDGYTFGSGTRLTVV.

This clone was detected many times. The read falls 3 residues short of the CDR3 end, and the missing part is taken from the germline J gene. The chain couples TRBV28 to TRBJ2-7; D gene uncertain. CDR3 length: 13 amino acids. The V gene lost 2 bases and the J gene lost 2 bases, with 7 bases spanning the gap. The V gene's germline CDR1 is MDHEN and CDR2 SYDVKM. The CDR3 protein is CASSLTFTYEQYF. The CDR3 DNA, read in part, is TGTGCCAGCAGTTTAACATTTACCTACGAG.

This clone has ten or more counts. The sequenced fragment ends 3 residues before the CDR3 boundary, so the rest is inferred from the germline J gene. This chain uses TRBV12-3 or TRBV12-4 with TRBJ1-4; 9 bases match TRBD1. J was trimmed by 0 bases and V by 6 bases; bases with no gene match: 5. The CDR3 runs 16 residues. The sequenced part of the CDR3 DNA is TGTGCCAGCAGCGACGACAGGGGGGCAACTAATGAAAAA. Protein sequence: CASSDDRGATNEK. The whole CDR3 sequence reads CASSDDRGATNEKLFF.

There are many counts of this clone. The read falls 3 residues short of the CDR3 end, and the missing part is taken from the germline J gene. The V gene is TRBV7-3, the J gene TRBJ2-2; D perhaps matches TRBD2 (6 bases). CDR1 is SGHTA, CDR2 FQGTGA, per germline. This CDR3 region has 15 residues. Trimming took 5 bases from V and 2 from J, leaving 12 bases between them. The CDR3: CASSRGTRNTGELFF. Partial CDR3 DNA: TGTGCCAGCAGCCGAGGGACTCGAAACACCGGGGAG.

This clone appeared many times. At one boundary the junction diverges from the germline segment, which might be a read error. The CDR3 is cut off 3 residues early in the read; its end comes from the germline J gene. This rearrangement joins TRBV4-2 to TRBJ2-2, with D perhaps being TRBD1 or TRBD2 (6 bases each). The V gene's germline CDR1 is LGHNA and CDR2 YNFKEQ. The length of the CDR3 is 17 residues. The part of the CDR3 DNA that was read is TGCGCCAGCAGCCAAGGGGGGACACTTCGGAACACCGGGGAG. Protein product: CASSQGGTLRNTGE. The full CDR3 is CASSQGGTLRNTGELFF.

This clone was counted a few times. The sequence runs out 3 residues before the end of the CDR3; the remainder is reconstructed from the germline J gene. V and J are TRBV7-6 and TRBJ2-3; D may be TRBD2 (5 bases). The ends were cut back, 5 bases at V and 2 bases at J, with 14 bases in the middle. Germline V gene lookup returns CDR1 SGHVS and CDR2 FNYEAQ. The CDR3 loop spans 15 amino acids. The CDR3 here is CASSGRPDSTDTQYF. CDR3 DNA (partial): TGTGCCAGCAGCGGACGTCCGGACTCCACAGATACG.

This clone was seen repeatedly, ten times or more. The CDR3 is cut off 3 residues early in the read; its end comes from the germline J gene. The chain links TRBV5-1 to TRBJ2-6, with 7 positions matching TRBD1. Germline lookup yields CDR1 SGHRS and CDR2 YFSETQ. The CDR3 has 15 residues. V gave up 4 bases and J gave up 1 base; unmatched junction bases: 2. The CDR3 DNA, read in part, is TGCGCCAGCAGCCGACAGGGTTCTGGGGCCAACGTC. Encoded protein: CASSRQGSGANV. The whole CDR3 sequence is CASSRQGSGANVLTF.

This clone was seen at least ten times. The covered CDR3 bases are TGCAGTGCTAGAAAGGCTAGCGGGGTTGTGGCAGATACG. Translation: CSARKASGVVADT. The whole CDR3 is CSARKASGVVADTQYF. This chain uses TRBV20-1 with TRBJ2-3; 9 bases are shared with TRBD2. The CDR3 extends 3 residues past the end of the read, so its final part is completed from the germline J gene. V was clipped by 2 bases and J by 4 bases; unmatched bases: 10. Germline CDR1 is DFQATT and CDR2 is SNEGSKA (reference sequence). This CDR3 spans 16 amino acids.

This clone was seen many times. The sequenced fragment ends 3 residues before the CDR3 boundary, so the rest is inferred from the germline J gene. This chain uses TRBV29-1 with TRBJ1-2, with TRBD1 matching over 8 bases. The CDR3 is made up of 14 amino acids. Germline V CDR1 and CDR2: SQVTM, ANQGSEA. V shed 4 bases and J 1 base; nucleotides not matched to a gene: 5. This CDR3 reads CSVGDRGGNYGYTF. CDR3 DNA (partial): TGCAGCGTTGGAGACAGGGGTGGTAACTATGGC.

This clone has ten or more counts. The read halts 3 residues ahead of the CDR3 end, with the missing end drawn from the germline J gene. The chain joins TRBV13 to TRBJ2-5, with 10 bases aligning to TRBD2. The CDR3 consists of 14 residues. Germline trimming cut 5 bases from V and 5 bases from J; bases unmatched to any gene: 5. CDR1 and CDR2 from the germline V gene are PRHDT and FYEKMQ (reference sequence). The CDR3 bases that were read are TGTGCCAGCAGCCTCGCGGGACTAGCGGAGACC. Amino acids: CASSLAGLAET. The full CDR3 is CASSLAGLAETQYF. The full variable domain, completed using reference TRBV13 and TRBJ2-5, is AAGVIQSPRHLIKEKRETATLKCYPIPRHDTVYWYQQGPGQDPQFLISFYEKMQSDKGSIPDRFSAQQFSDYHSELNMSSLELGDSALYFCASSLAGLAETQYFGPGTRLLVL.

There are many counts of this clone. Partial CDR3 DNA: TGTGCCGTTCGGACAGGGCAATCCTACGAG. Its protein is CAVRTGQSYE. Given in full, the CDR3 is CAVRTGQSYEQYF. The chain couples TRBV10-3 to TRBJ2-7, with 8 bases that match TRBD1. The observed sequence ends 3 residues before the CDR3 terminus, with the missing tail filled in from the germline J gene. With 11 bases clipped from V and 1 base from J, the junction kept 7 bases outside the gene matches. The CDR3 consists of 13 residues. Germline V gene sequence: CDR1 ENHRY, CDR2 SYGVKD.

This clone was observed at least ten times. The CDR3 spells CASSPLRGYGQPQHF. The CDR3 bases that were read are TGTGCCAGCAGCCCTTTGCGGGGATACGGTCAGCCC. V and J are TRBV7-2 and TRBJ1-5; D ambiguous. The missing CDR3 end, 3 residues past where the read stops, is filled in from the germline J gene. The CDR3 covers 15 residues. Between the trimmed V and J ends, which lost 5 bases and 6 bases, there was a span of 17 bases. Germline V gene data show CDR1 as SGHTA and CDR2 as FQGNSA.

This clone was observed at least ten times. The read ends 3 residues early relative to the CDR3; the germline J gene fills the gap. The chain links TRBV20-1 to TRBJ2-7, with TRBD1 as a possible D gene (5 bases). CDR3 length: 13 amino acids. V lost 0 bases and J lost 2, with 8 bases in between. In germline, CDR1 is DFQATT, CDR2 SNEGSKA (reference sequence). Incomplete CDR3 DNA: TGCAGTGCTAGAGAGACAGCTACCTACGAG. This gives the protein CSARETATYE. The full CDR3 is CSARETATYEQYF.

The sample holds many counts of this clone. The read gets to within 3 residues of the CDR3 end, and the germline J gene fills in the rest. V is TRBV6-1 and J is TRBJ2-7; no firm D call. CDR1 is MNHNS and CDR2 is SASEGT in the germline V gene. The CDR3 runs 11 residues. The V end was cut by 4 bases, the J end by 6 bases, with 7 bases between. CDR3 sequence: CASSARVEQYF. The CDR3 bases that were read are TGTGCCAGCAGTGCTCGGGTCGAG.

In its sample, this clone was seen many times. The CDR3 end falls 3 residues outside the read, so it is completed with the germline J gene. The J gene is TRBJ1-2, the V gene TRBV7-8; 9 bases are shared with TRBD1. Germline trimming cut 2 bases from V and 4 bases from J; bases unmatched to any gene: 11. The CDR3 is 17 residues long. The germline V gene has CDR1 SGHVS and CDR2 FQNEAQ. The sequenced part of the CDR3 DNA is TGTGCCAGCAGCTTATTTTCCGGGACAGGGTTGGCCTATGGC. Amino acid sequence: CASSLFSGTGLAYG. The full-length CDR3 reads as CASSLFSGTGLAYGYTF.